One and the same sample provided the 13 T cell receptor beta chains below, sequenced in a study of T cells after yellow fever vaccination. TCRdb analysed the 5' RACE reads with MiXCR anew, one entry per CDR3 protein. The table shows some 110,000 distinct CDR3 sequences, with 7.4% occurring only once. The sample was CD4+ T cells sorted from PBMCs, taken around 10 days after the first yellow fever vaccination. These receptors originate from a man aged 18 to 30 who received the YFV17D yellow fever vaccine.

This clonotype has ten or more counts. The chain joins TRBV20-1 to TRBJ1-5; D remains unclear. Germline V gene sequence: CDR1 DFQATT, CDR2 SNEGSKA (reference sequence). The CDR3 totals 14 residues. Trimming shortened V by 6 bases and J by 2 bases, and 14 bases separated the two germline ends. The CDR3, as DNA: TGCAGTGCCGGTCATAGCGGTGGCAATCAGCCCCAGCATTTT. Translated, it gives CSAGHSGGNQPQHF.

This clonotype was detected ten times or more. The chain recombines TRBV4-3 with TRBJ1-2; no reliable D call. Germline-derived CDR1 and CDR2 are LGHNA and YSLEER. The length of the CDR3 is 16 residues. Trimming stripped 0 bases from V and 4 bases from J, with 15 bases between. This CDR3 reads CASSQDPRGYGYGYTF. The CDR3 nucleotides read TGCGCCAGCAGCCAAGACCCTCGGGGTTACGGCTATGGCTACACCTTC.

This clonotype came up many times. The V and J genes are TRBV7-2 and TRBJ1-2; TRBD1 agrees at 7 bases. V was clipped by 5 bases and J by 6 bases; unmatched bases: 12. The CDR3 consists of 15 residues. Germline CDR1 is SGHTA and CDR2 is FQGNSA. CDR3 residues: CASSAREGARDGYTF. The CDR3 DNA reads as TGTGCCAGCAGCGCCCGGGAGGGGGCGCGGGATGGCTACACCTTC.

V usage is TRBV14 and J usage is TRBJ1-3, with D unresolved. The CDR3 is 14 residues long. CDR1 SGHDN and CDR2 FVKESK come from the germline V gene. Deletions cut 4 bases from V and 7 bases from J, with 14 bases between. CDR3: CASSPEWRANTIYF. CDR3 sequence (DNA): TGTGCCAGCAGCCCCGAGTGGAGGGCTAACACCATATATTTT.

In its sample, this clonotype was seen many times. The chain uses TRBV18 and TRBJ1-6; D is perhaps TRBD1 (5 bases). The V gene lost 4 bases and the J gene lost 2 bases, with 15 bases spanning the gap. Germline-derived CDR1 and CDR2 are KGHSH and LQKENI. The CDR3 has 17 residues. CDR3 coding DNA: TGTGCCAGCTCACTACAGGAGAGTGGGGCCTATAATTCACCCCTCCACTTT. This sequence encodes CASSLQESGAYNSPLHF.

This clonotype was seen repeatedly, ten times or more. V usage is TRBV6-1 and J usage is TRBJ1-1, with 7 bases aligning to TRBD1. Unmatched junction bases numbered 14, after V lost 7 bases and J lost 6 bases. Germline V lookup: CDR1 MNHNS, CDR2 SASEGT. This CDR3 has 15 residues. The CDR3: CASIPGQRASAEAFF. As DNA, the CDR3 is TGTGCCAGCATCCCGGGACAGCGTGCCTCCGCTGAAGCTTTCTTT.

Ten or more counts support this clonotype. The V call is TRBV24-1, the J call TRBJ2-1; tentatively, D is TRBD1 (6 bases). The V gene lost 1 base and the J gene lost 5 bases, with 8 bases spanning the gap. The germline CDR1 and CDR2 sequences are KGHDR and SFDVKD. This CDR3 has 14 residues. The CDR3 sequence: CATSDFGTNNEQFF. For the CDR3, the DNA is TGTGCCACCAGTGATTTTGGGACAAACAATGAGCAGTTCTTC.

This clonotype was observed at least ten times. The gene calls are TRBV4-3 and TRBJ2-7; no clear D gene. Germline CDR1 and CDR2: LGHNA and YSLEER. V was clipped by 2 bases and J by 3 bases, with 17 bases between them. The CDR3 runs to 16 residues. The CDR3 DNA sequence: TGCGCCAGCAGCCAATATCGAGGCTCTCTGAGCTACGAGCAGTACTTC. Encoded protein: CASSQYRGSLSYEQYF.

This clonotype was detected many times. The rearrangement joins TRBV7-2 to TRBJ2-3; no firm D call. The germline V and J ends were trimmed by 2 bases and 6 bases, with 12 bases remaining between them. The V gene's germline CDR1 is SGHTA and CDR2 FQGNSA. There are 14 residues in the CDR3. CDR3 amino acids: CASSLSYRDDTQYF. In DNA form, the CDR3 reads TGTGCCAGCAGCTTATCTTACAGAGACGATACGCAGTATTTT.

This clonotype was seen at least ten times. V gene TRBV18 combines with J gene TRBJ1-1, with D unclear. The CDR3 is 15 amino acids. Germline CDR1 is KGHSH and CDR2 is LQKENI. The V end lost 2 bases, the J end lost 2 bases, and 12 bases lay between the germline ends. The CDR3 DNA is TGTGCCAGCTCACCATTAGTTCCCGTCAACACTGAAGCTTTCTTT. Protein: CASSPLVPVNTEAFF.

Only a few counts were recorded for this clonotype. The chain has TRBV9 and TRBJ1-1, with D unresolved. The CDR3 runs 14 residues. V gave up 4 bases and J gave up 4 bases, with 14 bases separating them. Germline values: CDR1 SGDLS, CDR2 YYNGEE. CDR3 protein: CASSPRRGFTEAFF. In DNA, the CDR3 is TGTGCCAGCAGCCCACGCCGGGGATTCACTGAAGCTTTCTTT.

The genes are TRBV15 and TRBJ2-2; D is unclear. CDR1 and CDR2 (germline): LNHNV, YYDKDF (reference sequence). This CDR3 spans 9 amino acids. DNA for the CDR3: TGTGTTACCAGCGGGGAGCTGTTTTTT. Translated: CVTSGELFF.

Written as DNA, the CDR3 is TGTGCCAGCAGCGAGGGGACAGGGGACAACTATGGCTACACCTTC. Protein: CASSEGTGDNYGYTF. This chain uses TRBV7-9 with TRBJ1-2; TRBD1 agrees at 10 bases. The CDR3 extends over 15 amino acids. Germline-derived CDR1 and CDR2 are SEHNR and FQNEAQ (reference sequence). V trimming: 5 bases; J trimming: 2 bases; junction bases outside the gene matches: 5.